These T cell receptor beta chains were read from a single sample in a study of T cell responses to AZD1222 COVID-19 vaccine. The assay was immunoSEQ multiplex PCR, and TCRdb's table has in-frame clones only and misses some. The data hold around 74,000 clones, with roughly 94% observed a single time. Material: peripheral blood, obtained on day 0 of MenACWY control vaccination. All receptors come from an adult in good health. Each CDR3 is given with its conserved first and last residue. D genes are given only for firm matches. Where a row states a size, it is once, few, many or the class of an expanded clone; other rows omit it.

size,J,V,D,DNA,CDR3
NA,TRBJ2-1,TRBV6-5,NA,TGTGCCAGCAGAACCGGTAGTCGGGAGCAGTTCTTC,CASRTGSREQFF
NA,TRBJ2-1,TRBV7-2,TRBD2,TGTGCCAGCAGCATGACTAGCGGGAGTTATATCAATGAGCAGTTCTTC,CASSMTSGSYINEQFF
NA,TRBJ1-2,TRBV5-1,NA,TGCGCCAGCAGCTTAGAAGGGGATGGCTACACCTTC,CASSLEGDGYTF
NA,TRBJ2-6,TRBV4-3,NA,TGCGCCAGCAGCCAAGTGGCGGGTTCTGGGGCCAACGTCCTGACTTTC,CASSQVAGSGANVLTF
NA,TRBJ1-3,TRBV18,TRBD1,TGTGCCAGCTCACCACCCGGACAGGGTGGCGGAAACACCATATATTTT,CASSPPGQGGGNTIYF
NA,TRBJ2-1,TRBV18,NA,TGTGCCAGCTCACCAAATTGGGACTTGTACAATGAGCAGTTCTTC,CASSPNWDLYNEQFF
NA,TRBJ1-6,TRBV7-2,TRBD1,TGTGCCAGCAGCTTAGGTTCCGGACAGGCGTCCTATAATTCACCCCTCCACTTT,CASSLGSGQASYNSPLHF
NA,TRBJ1-4,TRBV5-1,TRBD1,TGCGCCAGCAGCTTGCAGGGGGCGTTAACTAATGAAAAACTGTTTTTT,CASSLQGALTNEKLFF
many,TRBJ2-2,TRBV6-2/TRBV6-3,NA,TGTGCCAGCAGTTCCAGACCTCCTCGGGGCGCCGGGGAGCTGTTTTTT,CASSSRPPRGAGELFF
NA,TRBJ2-7,TRBV4-3,NA,TGCGCCAGCAGCCAGGGGGCTTCGGGGGAGCAGTACTTC,CASSQGASGEQYF
NA,TRBJ2-3,TRBV9,NA,TGTGCCAGCAGCGCCCTGGGGGATACGCAGTATTTT,CASSALGDTQYF
NA,TRBJ1-6,TRBV10-3,NA,TGTGCCATCAGTGAGTCAGGGGATTCACCCCTCCACTTT,CAISESGDSPLHF
NA,TRBJ2-2,TRBV5-1,NA,TGCGCCAGCAGCTTGTTGTTCCCTCCAGGGAACACCGGGGAGCTGTTTTTT,CASSLLFPPGNTGELFF
NA,TRBJ2-7,TRBV19,TRBD1,TGTGCCAGTAGTACGCCGGGACAGGGCTTCTACGAGCAGTACTTC,CASSTPGQGFYEQYF
NA,TRBJ2-1,TRBV3-1/TRBV3-2,TRBD2,TGTGCCAGCAGCCAGGCTAGCGGGGGGCATGAGCAGTTCTTC,CASSQASGGHEQFF
NA,TRBJ1-5,TRBV24-1,NA,TGTGCCACCTCTGGATGGGGCAATCAGCCCCAGCATTTT,CATSGWGNQPQHF
NA,TRBJ2-2,TRBV2,NA,TGTGCCAGCAGTGGGGAGCCTGTCCTCGGGGAGCTGTTTTTT,CASSGEPVLGELFF
NA,TRBJ2-5,TRBV6-5,NA,TGTGCCAGCAGTTACTCGATGTCTGGAGAGACCCAGTACTTC,CASSYSMSGETQYF
NA,TRBJ2-5,TRBV29-1,NA,TGCAGCGTTGTGGCGGGTGAGACCCAGTACTTC,CSVVAGETQYF
NA,TRBJ1-1,TRBV9,NA,TGTGCCAGCAGCGAGGGAACGAACACTGAAGCTTTCTTT,CASSEGTNTEAFF
once,TRBJ1-2,TRBV6-6,TRBD1,TGTGCCAGCAGTCGAACCGGGACAGGGGACGTTAACTATGGCTACACCTTC,CASSRTGTGDVNYGYTF
NA,TRBJ1-6,TRBV30,NA,TGTGCCTGGAGTACAGCACGTTCACCCCTCCACTTT,CAWSTARSPLHF
NA,TRBJ2-7,TRBV3-1/TRBV3-2,NA,TGTGCCAGCAGCCAACGTTCCTACGAGCAGTACTTC,CASSQRSYEQYF
NA,TRBJ1-3,TRBV5-1,NA,TGCGCCAGCAGCTTGAAGGGGATGGGAAACACCATATATTTT,CASSLKGMGNTIYF
NA,TRBJ2-2,TRBV6-1,NA,TGTGCCAGCAGTGAACTTTCCAGGGGATCCGGGGAGCTGTTTTTT,CASSELSRGSGELFF
once,TRBJ2-1,TRBV18,TRBD1,TGTGCCAGCTCACCGAGATCGGGACAGGGTTACAATGAGCAGTTCTTC,CASSPRSGQGYNEQFF
NA,TRBJ1-6,TRBV28,NA,TGTGCCAGCAGTTTCAGGGGTGGTTCACCCCTCCACTTT,CASSFRGGSPLHF
NA,TRBJ2-3,TRBV19,NA,TGTGCCAGTACCCAGGGGCAGGGATTCACAGATACGCAGTATTTT,CASTQGQGFTDTQYF
NA,TRBJ1-1,TRBV19,NA,TGTGCCAGTAGCCCAGATGGGGCCCGGCGGGAAGCTTTCTTT,CASSPDGARREAFF
NA,TRBJ2-3,TRBV28,NA,TGTGCCAGCAGTTTGAGTGCTGGGGCTCGCACAGATACGCAGTATTTT,CASSLSAGARTDTQYF
NA,TRBJ1-5,TRBV6-6,NA,TGTGCCAGCAGTTACGGGGAAAATCAGCCCCAGCATTTT,CASSYGENQPQHF
NA,TRBJ1-2,TRBV12-5,NA,TGTGCTAGTGGTTTGGTACTTGGTTCCTATGGCTACACCTTC,CASGLVLGSYGYTF
NA,TRBJ2-2,TRBV7-3,NA,TGTGCCAGCAGCCCAACCCCCGTAGGCGGGGAGCTGTTTTTT,CASSPTPVGGELFF
NA,TRBJ1-2,TRBV28,NA,TGTGCCAGCAGCTACCCCCAATTCGTGAGCGGCTACACCTTC,CASSYPQFVSGYTF
NA,TRBJ2-7,TRBV5-1,NA,TGCGCCAGCAGCTTGGGGGGGCCCTACGAGCAGTACTTC,CASSLGGPYEQYF
once,TRBJ2-1,TRBV7-9,TRBD1,TGTGCCAGCAGCTTTCCCCAGGGGGAAAGCGTCAGTAACAATGAGCAGTTCTTC,CASSFPQGESVSNNEQFF
NA,TRBJ2-2,TRBV3-1/TRBV3-2,NA,TGTGCCAGCAGCCAGGGGGCGCATGGTGAGGAGCTGTTTTTT,CASSQGAHGEELFF
once,TRBJ2-7,TRBV6-5,NA,TGTGCCAGCTCAGGGGGGCGCGGGAGTATATACGAGCAGTACTTC,CASSGGRGSIYEQYF
NA,TRBJ2-3,TRBV5-1,NA,TGCGCCAGCAGCTTGGTGGCAGGGAGCCCAGATACGCAGTATTTT,CASSLVAGSPDTQYF